This TCR beta chain was obtained from a study of sequential checkpoint blockade in melanoma (dated by TCRdb to the late 2010s). General notes on the study: In a 1:1 randomization, patients received either first-line nivolumab then ipilimumab (arm A) or ipilimumab then nivolumab (arm B). Maintenance nivolumab was given following each of the two trial sequences. Broader findings and caveats from the paper: The response-prediction model combining TCR metrics and mutation burden needs validation in larger, independent patient cohorts.

The intended sense of this specimen's treatment or condition label: randomized to nivolumab then ipilimumab (arm A) or the reverse (arm B). None of the patients in the trial had previously been given DNA-damaging chemotherapy. Thawed PBMCs were sorted on a FACS Aria II flow cytometer to isolate live CD3+CD8+ cells negative for CD19 and CD56. Samples were obtained from patients with melanoma enrolled in CheckMate 064, a randomized, open-label phase II trial of sequential checkpoint blockade. Peripheral blood mononuclear cells were obtained through leukapheresis, purified using Ficoll-Paque, and frozen in human serum containing 10% DMSO. Immediately after sorting, the purity of sorted blood CD3+CD8+ cells was verified to be >95%, after which DNA was extracted. From the cysteine up to the phenylalanine, the CDR3 has a length of 16 residues. Only the CDR3 part of the read is kept: 48 bases, read in frame from the first base. The trim is 4 bases for V and 2 bases for J, with a gap of 18 bases between the germline ends. CDR1 SGHVS and CDR2 FQNEAQ are derived from the germline V gene.

On this clone itself: It lacks a known antigen. No much larger clone is present one base from it, and per-base qualities are unavailable.

The immunoSEQ Assay was used to immunosequence TCRbeta CDR3 regions from genomic DNA. Before high-throughput sequencing, the genomic DNA was amplified using bias-controlled multiplex PCR. For the original study's pipeline: To quantify the absolute abundance of each unique TCRbeta CDR3 region, the sequences were collapsed and filtered. Clonality, defined as 1 minus Pielou's evenness, was calculated using only productive rearrangements. A previously published method was used to identify clones with significantly greater frequencies in on-treatment samples than in baseline samples. The immuneACCESS repertoire file appears here via TCRdb, limited to in-frame rearrangements. These files lack a portion of the clones; in checked studies, under half of the deficit traces to unresolved V genes, and the cause of the others is not known. V, J and clone size derive from that table, while D and trimming were established from the DNA sequence. This sample gives some 30,000 clones in total; roughly 84% of them show up just once. Under 20% of the sample goes to the ten largest clones.

The chain joins TRBV7-8 to TRBJ2-7, with TRBD1 perhaps the D gene, on 5 matching bases. This receptor was identified in a human donor with melanoma. The sample was CD8+ T cells sorted from blood (inferred from file names), taken from a patient given nivolumab and ipilimumab in sequence. The DNA sequence is given as TGTGCCAGCAGCTCATACAGGACGGCCTCCCCCTACGAGCAGTACTTC. Translated, this is CASSSYRTASPYEQYF. With the portions outside the CDR3 filled from the reference TRBV7-8 and TRBJ2-7 genes, the complete variable region becomes GAGVSQSPRYKVAKRGQDVALRCDPISGHVSLFWYQQALGQGPEFLTYFQNEAQLDKSGLPSDRFFAERPEGSVSTLKIQRTQQEDSAVYLCASSSYRTASPYEQYFGPGTRLTVT.